This T cell receptor beta chain was profiled in a study of T cells in Graves' hyperthyroidism and ophthalmopathy (dated by TCRdb to between 2018 and 2021). For context, the study as a whole: Peripheral blood was sampled at the time of initial diagnosis, prior to any treatment. Following sampling, methimazole starting at 30 mg daily was given to hyperthyroidism patients, and high-dose intravenous methylprednisolone was given to ophthalmopathy patients. A discovery cohort of roughly 96 patients, about 44 with Graves' ophthalmopathy and roughly 59 with stable Graves' hyperthyroidism, was used to find distinguishing TCR V-J signatures. The 100 or so discovery patients were divided at random into training and test sets in a 7:3 ratio. Prospective prediction of ophthalmopathy was tested in an independent validation cohort consisting of roughly 20 hyperthyroidism patients and 15 to 17 patients who later progressed to ophthalmopathy. The study also compared thyroid tissue and blood T-cell repertoires from about 6 Graves' hyperthyroidism patients. The paper describes TCR Vbeta CDR3 sequencing of 130 to 150 peripheral blood samples, made up of 43 ophthalmopathy patients, 70 to 80 hyperthyroidism patients and some 17 progressor patients. Overall study results and their limits: Most expanded thyroid clonotypes (frequency above 0.001) were also found in blood, which suggests that blood repertoires may mirror thyroid immune responses. A model built on a 13 V-J signature distinguished ophthalmopathy from stable hyperthyroidism, reaching roughly 88% sensitivity and 81% to 83% specificity in cross-validation and 80%/75% in testing. During validation, the model predicted progression to ophthalmopathy a median of around 6 months ahead of onset, with around 71% sensitivity and under 85% specificity. Sample size was not statistically predetermined, and investigators were not blinded to group allocation.

Stable Graves' hyperthyroidism was defined as the absence of progression to ophthalmopathy over 18 months of follow-up. The hyperthyroidism patients were between 18 and 65 years old and newly diagnosed, with a disease duration of less than 2 months. Exclusion was applied to patients with uncontrolled infections, other autoimmune diseases, pregnancy or lactation. Diagnoses were based on clinical symptoms, serum thyroxine and TRAb, thyroid ultrasound and orbital computed tomography. PBMCs were separated from roughly 10 ml of fresh peripheral blood using Ficoll-Paque density gradient centrifugation. Total RNA was extracted with Trizol reagent, and quality was checked on an Agilent 2100 Bioanalyzer. This clonotype has ten or more counts. There is no known antigen for this receptor. Qualities for individual bases were not recorded, and no much larger clone is one base off. Clipping removes 4 bases from V and 4 bases from J, with 5 as the unmatched junction base count. Counted from cysteine to phenylalanine, this CDR3 has 15 amino acids. CDR3 DNA is the only sequence kept; it has 45 bases, read in frame from the first base. CDR1 is given as MNHNS and CDR2 as SASEGT, both from the germline V gene.

TCR beta CDR3 regions were amplified from RNA transcripts. The TCR CDR3 was subjected to a first round of RT-PCR using the HTBI primer set and the Qiagen OneStep RT-PCR kit. The libraries were constructed in a second round of multiplex PCR and then size-selected and purified. The libraries were sequenced on an Illumina HiSeq2000 using paired-end 100 bp reads. As for how the authors treated the data: Raw data were processed with SOAPnuke, discarding reads with adapters, uncalled bases, mean Phred below 15, or no exact constant-primer or identifier match. High-quality paired reads were merged using COPE v1.2.5, and each unique nucleotide sequence was defined as a clonotype. Clonotypes were aligned to IMGT TRBV, TRBD and TRBJ reference segments using MiTCR v1.1. Analysis was restricted to V-J combinations with a frequency above 0.0001, which covered over 98% of repertoires. The TCS score was defined as F50 (clonal expansion) divided by E x V (chaos), with BLOSUM62-based TCRdist calculated between CDR3 peptides within each V-J. Welch's t-statistics and random forest reduced fewer than 550 V-J features to roughly 13, which were used in a naive Bayes classifier (R e1071). TCRdb reprocessing: public reads trimmed at Q25 with fastp, clones called with MiXCR, in-frame beta chains kept. Rows with one shared CDR3 protein collapse into an entry with the most common genes and DNA. The V and J calls shown here were made by TCRdb, not taken from the authors' results. This sample holds around 350,000 distinct CDR3 sequences; about 19% were observed only once. Clones ranked in the top ten supply around 3.6% of the sample.

The sample was blood. This chain joins TRBV6-1 to TRBJ1-5; the junction holds 9 bases that match TRBD1. The receptor was isolated from a woman aged 18-29 years with Graves' hyperthyroidism. The sequence in DNA is TGTGCCAGCAGTGCCATCGGGACAGGGAATCAGCCCCAGCATTTT. The resulting protein is CASSAIGTGNQPQHF.